These 24 T cell receptor beta chains originate from one sample sequenced in a study of chemoradiotherapy in HPV16-positive cancers. This table comes from immunoSEQ multiplex PCR, and its TCRdb copy is limited to in-frame clones, with some not included. The repertoire holds 9,000 to 15,000 clones, about 75% seen once, with 6% to 8.5% in the top ten. Sample acquisition took place from a patient who underwent chemoradiotherapy. These receptors were taken from a human donor with HPV-associated anogenital cancer.

CDR3 coding DNA: TGTGCCAGCAGCGTAGGGTTCCCGGGGGCGGGCGAGGGTCGCACTGAAGCTTTCTTT. It specifies CASSVGFPGAGEGRTEAFF. V gene TRBV9 combines with J gene TRBJ1-1, with D possibly TRBD1 on 6 matching bases. V was trimmed by 0 bases and J by 4 bases, leaving 25 bases between them. CDR3 length: 19 residues. Germline loops: CDR1 SGDLS, CDR2 YYNGEE.

The chain is built from TRBV18 and TRBJ2-1, with no clear D. The V gene lost 4 bases and the J gene lost 3 bases, with 10 bases spanning the gap. Germline CDR1 reads KGHSH; CDR2 reads LQKENI. This CDR3 spans 14 amino acids. The CDR3 DNA follows: TGTGCCAGCTCACAGGCAGAGCTCTACAATGAGCAGTTCTTC. This sequence encodes CASSQAELYNEQFF.

This clone turned up a few times. The CDR3: CASRLGTNTGELFF. The CDR3 DNA sequence: TGTGCCAGTAGGCTCGGGACCAACACCGGGGAGCTGTTTTTT. The V and J genes are TRBV19 and TRBJ2-2, with D perhaps given as TRBD1 or TRBD2 (5 bases each). CDR1 and CDR2 from the germline V gene are LNHDA and SQIVND (reference sequence). The CDR3 has 14 amino acids. Trimming took 6 bases from V and 2 from J, leaving 10 bases between them.

This chain joins TRBV28 and TRBJ2-4; 9 positions match TRBD1. V gave up 5 bases and J gave up 3 bases; unmatched junction bases: 8. This CDR3 comprises 16 residues. Germline V CDR1 and CDR2: MDHEN, SYDVKM. The CDR3 reads CASSLRTGAVKNIQYF. The DNA for the CDR3 is TGTGCCAGCAGTCTTCGGACAGGGGCAGTCAAAAACATTCAGTACTTC.

This clone is a singleton in its sample. The J gene is TRBJ2-3, the V gene TRBV15; D gene unclear. The germline CDR1 and CDR2 sequences are LNHNV and YYDKDF (reference sequence). CDR3 size: 12 residues. V lost 2 bases to trimming and J lost 0 bases, with 0 bases between them. CDR3 bases: TGTGCCACCAGCAGAAGCACAGATACGCAGTATTTT. The encoded protein is CATSRSTDTQYF.

This clone was recorded a few times. The chain links TRBV28 to TRBJ1-5; 7 bases are a match to TRBD1. Germline assignment: CDR1 MDHEN and CDR2 SYDVKM. CDR3 length: 16 residues. V shed 7 bases, J shed 0 bases, and the junction held 9 bases outside the gene matches. CDR3 region: CASIVGGGVSNQPQHF. The CDR3, as DNA: TGTGCCAGCATCGTCGGAGGGGGCGTTAGCAATCAGCCCCAGCATTTT.

V gene TRBV4-3 combines with J gene TRBJ2-1, with 8 nucleotides matching TRBD2. There are 14 residues in the CDR3. Trimming at V came to 9 bases and at J to 4 bases, leaving 8 bases not matched to a gene. Germline CDR1 reads LGHNA; CDR2 reads YSLEER. The chain's CDR3 is CARRTSPKYNEQFF. CDR3 DNA sequence: TGCGCCAGGCGGACTAGCCCAAAATACAATGAGCAGTTCTTC.

The V and J genes are TRBV30 and TRBJ2-1; 7 nucleotides match TRBD2. CDR3 length: 13 amino acids. Germline CDR1 and CDR2: GTSNPN and SVGIG (reference sequence). With 5 bases clipped from V and 9 bases from J, the junction kept 10 bases outside the gene matches. The CDR3 coding sequence is TGTGCCTGGCGGGCCCCGGGGAGGGGTGAGCAGTTCTTC. This gives the protein CAWRAPGRGEQFF. Filled out from reference TRBV30 and TRBJ2-1, the complete variable domain reads SQTIHQWPATLVQPVGSPLSLECTVEGTSNPNLYWYRQAAGRGLQLLFYSVGIGQISSEVPQNLSASRPQDRQFILSSKKLLLSDSGFYLCAWRAPGRGEQFFGPGTRLTVL.

This chain links TRBV29-1 with TRBJ2-2, with 11 nucleotides matching TRBD1. CDR1 SQVTM and CDR2 ANQGSEA come from the germline V gene. The CDR3 has 13 residues. The trim removed 4 bases at V and 8 bases at J, leaving 3 bases unmatched. CDR3 amino acids: CSVGTGGSGELFF. The CDR3 DNA reads TGCAGCGTTGGGACAGGGGGCTCTGGGGAGCTGTTTTTT.

The J gene is TRBJ1-1, the V gene TRBV6-1, with 9 positions matching TRBD1. This CDR3 comprises 14 residues. Trimming took 11 bases from V and 3 from J; bases not matched to a gene: 10. The V gene's germline CDR1 is MNHNS and CDR2 SASEGT. The CDR3 loop reads CAGGQGRGYTEAFF. The CDR3 bases are TGTGCCGGGGGACAGGGAAGAGGATACACTGAAGCTTTCTTT.

The V call is TRBV25-1, the J call TRBJ1-1; 7 bases align to TRBD1. V dropped 3 bases and J dropped 3; count of bases not matched to a gene: 7. There are 15 residues in the CDR3. From germline, CDR1 is MGHDK and CDR2 SYGVNS. The chain's CDR3 is CASSDPRTGDTEAFF. CDR3 nucleotide sequence: TGTGCCAGCAGTGACCCCCGGACAGGCGACACTGAAGCTTTCTTT.

The V gene is TRBV29-1, the J gene TRBJ2-3; 9 nucleotides line up with TRBD2. The CDR3 runs to 14 residues. Germline-derived CDR1 and CDR2 are SQVTM and ANQGSEA. V was pared by 6 bases and J by 2 bases, with 6 bases of the junction left unmatched. Written as DNA, the CDR3 is TGCAGCGTAACGGGACTAGCTCCCACAGATACGCAGTATTTT. Its translation is CSVTGLAPTDTQYF.

This clone is a singleton in its sample. V and J are TRBV7-2 and TRBJ1-1, with 7 bases fitting TRBD1. The CDR3 extends over 14 amino acids. V dropped 4 bases and J dropped 6; count of bases not matched to a gene: 8. The germline gives CDR1 SGHTA, CDR2 FQGNSA. The CDR3 nucleotides are TGTGCCAGCAGCTCCACACGGACAGGCGCTGAAGCTTTCTTT. Amino acid sequence: CASSSTRTGAEAFF.

The sample holds one count of this clone. The chain uses TRBV7-2 and TRBJ2-1; D uncertain. There are 13 residues in the CDR3. Germline CDR1 reads SGHTA; CDR2 reads FQGNSA. Trimming removed 3 bases at V and 6 bases at J, with 9 bases between. CDR3 DNA sequence: TGTGCCAGCAGCTTTTTCAAACTCAATGAGCAGTTCTTC. Residues: CASSFFKLNEQFF.

This clone was recorded a few times. The V call is TRBV15, the J call TRBJ1-5; D might be TRBD1 (6 bases). Between the trimmed V and J ends, which lost 0 bases and 5 bases, there was a span of 20 bases. This CDR3 spans 18 amino acids. Germline lookup yields CDR1 LNHNV and CDR2 YYDKDF (reference sequence). CDR3 sequence reads: CATSREAVSLTGYQPQHF. The CDR3 coding sequence is TGTGCCACCAGCAGAGAGGCAGTTAGTTTGACAGGCTATCAGCCCCAGCATTTT.

This clone was detected once. V is TRBV6-5 and J is TRBJ2-7; 7 nucleotides agree with TRBD2. J was trimmed by 3 bases and V by 0 bases; bases with no gene match: 8. This CDR3 is 16 amino acids long. Germline values: CDR1 MNHEY, CDR2 SVGAGI. The CDR3 reads CASSYSTPQRDYEQYF. CDR3 sequence (DNA): TGTGCCAGCAGTTACTCGACCCCCCAGCGGGACTACGAGCAGTACTTC.

The chain combines TRBV2 with TRBJ1-5; TRBD1 is a possible D gene (5 bases). Looked up from germline, CDR1 is SNHLY and CDR2 is FYNNEI. Trimming left V 4 bases short and J 0 bases short, with 16 bases between. The CDR3 runs to 17 residues. CDR3 bases: TGTGCCAGCAGTGGTTGGTCCCAGGGACCTAGCAATCAGCCCCAGCATTTT. This gives the protein CASSGWSQGPSNQPQHF.

The CDR3 sequence: CASSQERLGTPRNEQFF. In nucleotides, the CDR3 is TGCGCCAGCAGCCAAGAGAGGCTCGGGACTCCACGCAATGAGCAGTTCTTC. The chain carries TRBV4-3 and TRBJ2-1; weak D call: TRBD2 (6 bases). Germline CDR1 is LGHNA and CDR2 is YSLEER. This CDR3 is built from 17 residues. The V end lost 0 bases, the J end lost 6 bases, and 18 bases lay between the germline ends.

This chain links TRBV10-3 with TRBJ2-1; 8 nucleotides align to TRBD2. J was trimmed by 5 bases and V by 0 bases; bases with no gene match: 6. Looked up from germline, CDR1 is ENHRY and CDR2 is SYGVKD. This CDR3 has 16 amino acids. The CDR3 DNA follows: TGTGCCATCAGTGAGTCGAATAGCGGGAAACACAATGAGCAGTTCTTC. It encodes CAISESNSGKHNEQFF.

The chain carries TRBV10-3 and TRBJ1-1; 9 bases map to TRBD1. Losses at the gene ends were 6 bases for V and 1 base for J; bases not matched to a gene: 0. In germline, CDR1 is ENHRY, CDR2 SYGVKD. The CDR3 contains 13 residues. This CDR3 reads CAIRDRGNTEAFF. The CDR3 nucleotides are TGTGCCATCAGGGACAGGGGGAACACTGAAGCTTTCTTT.

The rearrangement links TRBV19 to TRBJ1-3; D ambiguous. CDR3 length: 13 residues. Germline V gene data show CDR1 as LNHDA and CDR2 as SQIVND (reference sequence). The V gene lost 7 bases and the J gene lost 0 bases, with 7 bases spanning the gap. In DNA form, the CDR3 reads TGTGCCAGTAAGGAACTCTCTGGAAACACCATATATTTT. This encodes CASKELSGNTIYF.

This chain links TRBV28 with TRBJ1-1; maybe TRBD1 (6 bases). V lost 4 bases, J lost 6 bases, and 15 bases lay in between. The V gene's germline CDR1 is MDHEN and CDR2 SYDVKM. The CDR3 runs to 14 residues. CDR3 DNA: TGTGCCAGCAGTTCCGGACGACGGGGGCCTGAAGCTTTCTTT. Its translation is CASSSGRRGPEAFF.

This chain links TRBV18 with TRBJ1-2; D gene ambiguous. The CDR3 spans 15 residues. CDR1 and CDR2 (germline): KGHSH, LQKENI. With 6 bases removed from V and 0 bases from J, the gap between germline ends came to 14 bases. This CDR3 is CASSQWTEANYGYTF. The CDR3 region has the DNA TGTGCCAGCTCTCAGTGGACGGAAGCTAACTATGGCTACACCTTC.

The rearrangement joins TRBV18 to TRBJ1-2; a weak D match, TRBD1 (6 bases). The V end was cut by 4 bases, the J end by 5 bases, with 14 bases between. The CDR3 loop spans 14 amino acids. Germline CDR1 reads KGHSH; CDR2 reads LQKENI. This chain's CDR3 is CASSLNRVGYGYTF. CDR3 DNA: TGTGCCAGCTCACTAAACAGGGTGGGGTATGGCTACACCTTC.